What follows describes a single T cell receptor beta chain. V shed 5 bases, J shed 7 bases, and the junction held 9 bases outside the gene matches. Germline V gene lookup returns CDR1 SGHTA and CDR2 FQGNSA. The CDR3 spans 15 residues. The data derive from a study of blood T cell repertoires in COVID-19. Sequenced by immunoSEQ multiplex PCR; TCRdb stores in-frame clones only, minus some. The sample lists about 150,000 clones; 84% were seen once. Followed longitudinally, the Seattle patients had been enrolled during active infection. The sample taken for sequencing was peripheral blood. This chain links TRBV7-2 with TRBJ2-2; 8 bases map to TRBD2. This TCR was recovered from a woman older than 75 with COVID-19, enrolled during active disease. CDR3 in amino acids: CASSAPGGPGGELFF. CDR3 coding DNA: TGTGCCAGCAGCGCCCCGGGGGGGCCCGGCGGGGAGCTGTTTTTT.